This T cell receptor beta chain was retrieved from a study of OX40 agonist ivuxolimab in advanced cancers. About the full investigation: Ivuxolimab, which targeted the costimulatory receptor OX40 (CD134), was an agonistic, fully human IgG2 monoclonal antibody. Intravenous ivuxolimab was administered to patients every 2 weeks at six dose levels: 0.01, 0.1, 0.3, 1.5, 3 and 10 mg/kg. Among the roughly 50 dose-escalation patients, some 19 had hepatocellular carcinoma, around 15 melanoma, 9 renal cell carcinoma and 9 head and neck cancer. The dose-escalation cohort was roughly 80% male with a mean age of about 60 years, ranging from roughly 20 to 80. Patients were allowed to have had prior anti-PD-1, anti-PD-L1 or anti-CTLA-4 therapy, and approximately 39% of the dose-escalation patients had been treated with checkpoint inhibitors. Partial responses occurred in three dose-escalation patients, of whom one had hepatocellular carcinoma and two had cutaneous melanoma. The point of sequencing TCRbeta in the periphery was to test whether ivuxolimab changed TCR sequence diversity and drove clonal T-cell expansion. The paper describes the monotherapy dose-escalation part (N of about 57 patients) of the phase I trial of ivuxolimab.

Concerning this clone: This receptor's antigen is unknown. Qualities for individual bases were not recorded, and no much larger clone is one base off.

Patients with autoimmune disease history or receiving systemic immunosuppression were excluded from the trial. Peripheral blood for TCR sequencing was collected from all dose cohorts at baseline, on cycle 4 day 1, and on cycle 7 day 1. Samples were obtained from an open-label, multicenter, first-in-human phase I dose-escalation trial of ivuxolimab. Adults with locally advanced or metastatic melanoma, renal cell carcinoma, hepatocellular carcinoma or head and neck squamous cell carcinoma were enrolled in the trial. Before TCR sequencing, CD4+ T cells and CD8+ T cells were sorted from peripheral blood as separate populations. General findings and caveats noted by the study authors: Low levels of normalized T-cell clonal expansion were also seen in some nonresponding patients. At doses of 0.1 to 3.0 mg/kg, clonal expansion of both CD4+ and CD8+ blood T cells was observed from baseline to week 6. After ivuxolimab, expanded clones were on average more numerous among CD8+ T cells than among CD4+ T cells. Partial responders in the 0.1-3.0 mg/kg groups had among the lowest normalized peripheral clonal expansion, especially among CD8+ T cells. The antigen specificity of the clonally expanded peripheral T cells was not determined.

Genomic DNA was extracted from sorted cells for sequencing of the TCRbeta CDR3 region. TCRbeta CDR3 regions were sequenced using the immunoSEQ Assay. TCRdb took this table from immuneACCESS and kept in-frame rearrangements with V and J called. Such tables lack part of the clones; where checked against another copy, unresolved V genes explain under half of the gap, and the rest is unexplained. Within this sample are approximately 92,000 clones, with more than 95% of them counted one time only. The ten largest clones add up to around 2% of the sample. This receptor was obtained from an adult with an advanced solid tumor such as melanoma, head and neck, liver or kidney cancer. The sequenced sample was CD4+ or CD8+ T cells sorted from blood, obtained in a trial of the OX40 agonist ivuxolimab.

CDR3 reads: CASSYNHPSYEQYF. The DNA reads TGTGCCAGCAGTTATAACCATCCTTCCTACGAGCAGTACTTC. The chain couples TRBV6-5 to TRBJ2-7, with the D gene too uncertain to name. The CDR3, cysteine through phenylalanine, is 14 amino acids long. Only the CDR3 region is kept as DNA, spanning 42 bases read in frame from base 1. CDR1 and CDR2, per the germline V gene, are MNHEY and SVGAGI. The junction carries 10 bases between V and J, which are trimmed by 3 bases and 1 base respectively.